This T cell receptor beta chain comes out of a study of blood T cell repertoires in COVID-19. The protocol was immunoSEQ multiplex PCR, while the TCRdb copy is restricted to in-frame clones and leaves out a portion. The table has 50,000 to 65,000 clones, 65% to 85% seen once. CDR3 length: 14 amino acids. Germline-derived CDR1 and CDR2 are SGDLS and YYNGEE. The ends were cut back, 1 base at V and 5 bases at J, with 12 bases in the middle. This clonotype originated in a woman in her forties or fifties with active or convalescent COVID-19. J is TRBJ1-1 and V is TRBV9, with D tentatively TRBD1 (6 bases). The sample taken for sequencing was peripheral blood. This chain's CDR3 is CASSVSQGWTEAFF. DNA of the CDR3: TGTGCCAGCAGCGTAAGCCAGGGGTGGACTGAAGCTTTCTTT.